This T cell receptor beta chain was obtained from a study of blood T cells in healthy people across ages. A second PCR, run for about 7 to 11 cycles, used a sample-barcoded 5' primer plus a J-beta primer mix. TCRdb reanalysed the 5' RACE reads using MiXCR and keeps one entry per CDR3 protein. The sample holds 600,000 or so distinct CDR3 sequences, under 55% seen once. The V and J ends lost 2 bases and 7 bases respectively, with 18 bases between them. Germline loops: CDR1 SGHVS, CDR2 FQNEAQ. The CDR3 is made up of 15 amino acids. Sequencing was done on a sample of blood. This chain uses TRBV7-8 with TRBJ2-7, with TRBD2 as a possible D gene (5 bases). The clonotype comes from a man older than 75 in good health. CDR3 sequence (DNA): TGTGCCAGCAGCTTACGGGGTCCCCTCGAGGGAGAGCAGTACTTC. Protein: CASSLRGPLEGEQYF.